This T cell receptor beta chain was profiled in a study of blood T cells in healthy people across ages. Notes on the study in general: Per million T cells, TCR beta diversity dropped roughly linearly as age increased. Unsorted PBMCs ruled out conclusive naive versus antigen-experienced comparison.

Every donor contributed roughly 10 milliliters of peripheral blood by blood draw. This clonotype was seen a handful of times. What it recognizes is unknown. The second PCR ran roughly 7 to 12 cycles with a sample-barcoded 5' primer and J-beta primers. Via MiXCR, TCRdb re-called the 5' RACE reads, giving one row per CDR3 protein. Of fewer than 700,000 distinct CDR3 sequences in the sample, roughly 43% were seen once. The V segment lost 6 bases and the J segment 6 bases; nucleotides outside the gene matches: 8. The CDR3 consists of 13 residues. CDR1 is MNHEY, CDR2 SVGAGI, per germline. The TCR sequence derives from a man older than 75 in good health. This chain joins TRBV6-5 and TRBJ2-7; 7 bases are a match to TRBD2. Sequenced: blood. Here the CDR3 reads CASRSPGLSEQYF. CDR3 nucleotides: TGTGCCAGCAGGTCCCCGGGACTAAGCGAGCAGTACTTC.